Shown below are 7 T cell receptor beta chains from a single sample sequenced in a study of blood T cell repertoires in COVID-19 (dated by TCRdb to the early 2020s). Library prep was done by the immunoSEQ multiplex PCR assay. TCRdb re-hosts the immuneACCESS table, in-frame sequences only. Its copies lack some clones; in the studies checked, an unresolved V gene accounts for under half of them, and the cause for the rest is not known. The sample table shows approximately 80,000 clones, and roughly 86% are seen once. The ten top clones hold more than 4% of the sample. Sequenced: peripheral blood. Receptor source: a man in his forties with acute or convalescent COVID-19.

A few counts support this clone. The chain uses TRBV10-3 and TRBJ2-7; 9 nucleotides agree with TRBD2. This CDR3 spans 15 amino acids. Trimming took 4 bases from V and 4 from J; bases not matched to a gene: 8. Per germline, CDR1 ENHRY and CDR2 SYGVKD. The CDR3 DNA reads TGTGCCATCAGTGCCTTAGCGGGAGATGCGTACGAGCAGTACTTC. This codes for CAISALAGDAYEQYF.

Only one count was recorded for this clone. The chain combines TRBV5-8 with TRBJ1-3; 7 bases align to TRBD1. With V trimmed by 0 bases and J by 1 base, 1 base remained unmatched. Germline assignment: CDR1 SGHTS and CDR2 YDEGEE. The CDR3 is 15 residues long. The CDR3 loop reads CASSLDRGSGNTIYF. The CDR3 bases are TGTGCCAGCAGCTTGGACAGGGGTTCTGGAAACACCATATATTTT.

The rearrangement joins TRBV5-4 to TRBJ2-3; 7 bases agree with TRBD1. Germline V lookup: CDR1 SGHNT, CDR2 YYREEE (reference sequence). The ends lost 4 bases at V and 3 bases at J; junction bases unmatched: 11. This CDR3 has 16 amino acids. The CDR3 DNA reads TGTGCCAGCAGCCCCAACAGGGGTAAAGGTACAGATACGCAGTATTTT. Its protein product is CASSPNRGKGTDTQYF.

This clone showed up just a few times. The chain recombines TRBV4-2 with TRBJ2-6, with 8 nucleotides matching TRBD2. With 4 bases clipped from V and 4 bases from J, the junction kept 6 bases outside the gene matches. Looked up from germline, CDR1 is LGHNA and CDR2 is YNFKEQ. This CDR3 spans 16 amino acids. CDR3 DNA sequence: TGTGCCAGCAGCCCTCTCATAGCGGGAGGGGCCAACGTCCTGACTTTC. Protein sequence: CASSPLIAGGANVLTF.

A single count supports this clone. This chain connects TRBV7-6 to TRBJ1-1; the D is unclear. CDR1 is SGHVS, CDR2 FNYEAQ, per germline. CDR3 size: 14 residues. V was shortened by 0 bases and J by 1 base, with 6 bases between the two germline ends. In nucleotides, the CDR3 is TGTGCCAGCAGCTTAGCCCCCGGGAACACTGAAGCTTTCTTT. It specifies CASSLAPGNTEAFF.

This clone has a single count. The chain uses TRBV11-2 and TRBJ1-2; D is perhaps TRBD1 (5 bases). V shed 0 bases and J shed 3 bases, with 8 bases lying between them. CDR3 length: 14 residues. The V gene's germline CDR1 is SGHAT and CDR2 FQNNGV. The CDR3 sequence: CASSLDPGYYGYTF. The DNA for the CDR3 is TGTGCCAGCAGCTTAGATCCAGGGTACTATGGCTACACCTTC.

This chain joins TRBV18 and TRBJ1-1; D uncertain. Trimming left V 2 bases short and J 4 bases short, with 17 bases between. The CDR3 extends over 16 amino acids. Germline CDR1 and CDR2: KGHSH and LQKENI. The CDR3 sequence is CASSPSGAHGSTEAFF. CDR3 DNA sequence: TGTGCCAGCTCACCAAGTGGAGCCCATGGGAGCACTGAAGCTTTCTTT.